These 28 T cell receptor beta chains originate from one sample sequenced in a study of CD8 T cells in ankylosing spondylitis. In TCRdb, the 5' RACE reads were re-called with MiXCR into one record per CDR3 protein. The sample holds some 30,000 distinct CDR3 sequences; 14% are singletons and the top ten take more than 30%. The source material was blood. These TCRs come from a male donor with ankylosing spondylitis or in good health (not recorded which).

This clonotype has only a few counts. The chain combines TRBV5-1 with TRBJ2-2; D possibly corresponds to TRBD1 (6 bases). This CDR3 is built from 16 residues. Trimming cost V 1 base and J 3 bases, with 13 bases left between them. CDR1 and CDR2 (germline): SGHRS, YFSETQ. The DNA of the CDR3 is TGCGCCAGCAGCTTGACCTTGGACAGCTACACCGGGGAGCTGTTTTTT. Translation: CASSLTLDSYTGELFF.

J is TRBJ2-5 and V is TRBV7-2, with D uncertain. Germline CDR1 and CDR2: SGHTA and FQGNSA. Trimming took 4 bases from V and 4 from J, leaving 16 bases between them. The CDR3 is made up of 15 amino acids. The CDR3 loop reads CASSSWTSVGETQYF. The DNA for the CDR3 is TGTGCCAGCAGCTCGTGGACCAGCGTAGGAGAGACCCAGTACTTC.

This clonotype turned up a few times. The chain couples TRBV4-3 to TRBJ2-4, with D perhaps TRBD2 (6 bases). Trimming took 5 bases from V and 2 from J, leaving 7 bases between them. The CDR3 loop spans 13 amino acids. CDR1 is LGHNA, CDR2 YSLEER, per germline. The CDR3 DNA follows: TGCGCCAGCAGCGCGGGGACCAAAAACATTCAGTACTTC. Translating it yields CASSAGTKNIQYF.

This clonotype was recorded a few times. The rearrangement uses TRBV4-1 and TRBJ2-1; 8 bases agree with TRBD2. The germline gives CDR1 MGHRA, CDR2 YSYEKL. The CDR3 consists of 14 residues. With V trimmed by 4 bases and J by 7 bases, 6 bases remained unmatched. The CDR3 sequence: CASSPSGSGNEQFF. The CDR3 DNA is TGCGCCAGCAGCCCCAGCGGGAGTGGGAATGAGCAGTTCTTC.

In its sample, this clonotype was seen a few times. This sequence joins TRBV10-3 and TRBJ2-2; D possibly corresponds to TRBD2 (8 bases). Germline CDR1 ENHRY, CDR2 SYGVKD. There are 15 residues in the CDR3. Trimming cost V 10 bases and J 3 bases, with 18 bases left between them. CDR3 region: CATNTGGGDTGELFF. CDR3 in DNA: TGTGCCACCAATACGGGAGGGGGCGACACCGGGGAGCTGTTTTTT.

This clonotype appeared a few times. This chain connects TRBV9 to TRBJ1-1; TRBD1 agrees at 7 bases. The CDR3 extends over 15 amino acids. The germline V gene encodes CDR1 SGDLS and CDR2 YYNGEE. Unmatched junction bases numbered 5, after V lost 3 bases and J lost 0 bases. CDR3 in DNA: TGTGCCAGCAGCGGCGGGACAGAGATGAACACTGAAGCTTTCTTT. Translation: CASSGGTEMNTEAFF.

This clonotype was counted a few times. CDR3 protein: CASSKEESGNYGYTF. The CDR3 nucleotides are TGTGCCAGCAGCAAAGAGGAGTCGGGCAACTATGGCTACACCTTC. The chain employs TRBV21-1 and TRBJ1-2. TRBV21-1 represents a pseudogene. This CDR3 contains 15 residues.

This clonotype was seen more than once but under ten times. The chain recombines TRBV4-3 with TRBJ2-2, with D possibly matching TRBD1 (6 bases). This CDR3 has 13 residues. V was clipped by 3 bases and J by 6 bases, with 8 bases between them. Germline V gives CDR1 LGHNA, CDR2 YSLEER. The CDR3 DNA reads as TGCGCCAGCAGCCATGACAGGTCCGGGGAGCTGTTTTTT. It codes for CASSHDRSGELFF.

This clonotype was seen ten or more times. This rearrangement joins TRBV6-5 to TRBJ2-2; the D is unclear. The CDR3 is 15 amino acids. Trimming shortened V by 3 bases and J by 1 base, and 9 bases separated the two germline ends. Per germline, CDR1 MNHEY and CDR2 SVGAGI. In DNA, the CDR3 is TGTGCCAGCAGTTATGGCACTCTGAACACCGGGGAGCTGTTTTTT. This gives the protein CASSYGTLNTGELFF.

This clonotype was detected ten times or more. The chain couples TRBV28 to TRBJ2-5; TRBD2 is a possible D gene (5 bases). Trimming removed 6 bases at V and 2 bases at J, with 16 bases between. Germline V gene data show CDR1 as MDHEN and CDR2 as SYDVKM. The CDR3 totals 15 residues. CDR3 bases: TGTGCCAGCAGCCACTCCCTGACTACTCAAGAGACCCAGTACTTC. Its protein is CASSHSLTTQETQYF.

The rearrangement uses TRBV12-3 or TRBV12-4 and TRBJ2-3; 9 nucleotides agree with TRBD1. CDR3 length: 15 amino acids. The trim removed 4 bases at V and 5 bases at J, leaving 7 bases unmatched. Here the CDR3 DNA reads TGTGCCAGCAGTTCTGGACAGGGGCGGGTAGATACGCAGTATTTT. This sequence encodes CASSSGQGRVDTQYF.

This clonotype occurred a few times. The rearrangement links TRBV2 to TRBJ2-1; either TRBD1 or TRBD2 may fit D (5 bases each). This CDR3 has 11 residues. Trimming took off 8 bases at V and 9 bases at J, with 11 bases between the two ends. Germline CDR1 and CDR2: SNHLY and FYNNEI. The CDR3 spells CASLAGGEQFF. In nucleotides, the CDR3 is TGTGCCAGCTTAGCTGGGGGTGAGCAGTTCTTC.

This clonotype has a handful of counts. The V and J genes are TRBV20-1 and TRBJ2-5, with D hard to call. V was shortened by 0 bases and J by 4 bases, with 9 bases between the two germline ends. CDR3 size: 13 residues. CDR1 is DFQATT and CDR2 is SNEGSKA in the germline V gene (reference sequence). CDR3 residues: CSARDGVRETQYF. CDR3 nucleotide sequence: TGCAGTGCTAGAGATGGAGTCAGAGAGACCCAGTACTTC.

This clonotype was seen a few times. V is TRBV12-3 or TRBV12-4 and J is TRBJ2-2; 8 bases match TRBD1. This CDR3 is 14 amino acids long. J lost 7 bases, V lost 5 bases, and 6 bases had no gene match. The CDR3 DNA reads TGTGCCAGCAGTCGCGGGACAGGCAGCGGGGAGCTGTTTTTT. Amino acids: CASSRGTGSGELFF.

The table lists this clonotype with a few counts. J is TRBJ1-4 and V is TRBV7-2; D is ambiguous. The CDR3 length is 11 residues. Trimming cost V 1 base and J 11 bases, with 5 bases left between them. Per the germline V gene, CDR1 is SGHTA and CDR2 is FQGNSA. The CDR3 sequence: CASSLGGKLFF. CDR3 bases: TGTGCCAGCAGCTTAGGTGGGAAACTGTTTTTT.

The rearrangement joins TRBV11-2 to TRBJ2-2; a weak D match, TRBD2 (5 bases). The V end lost 2 bases, the J end lost 2 bases, and 15 bases lay between the germline ends. The CDR3 is made up of 17 amino acids. The germline CDR1 and CDR2 sequences are SGHAT and FQNNGV. CDR3 nucleotide sequence: TGTGCCAGCAGCTTAAGTTTAGGAGGCGGTAACACCGGGGAGCTGTTTTTT. Amino acids: CASSLSLGGGNTGELFF.

This clonotype was found a few times. The genes are TRBV29-1 and TRBJ2-5, with D possibly matching TRBD1 (6 bases). Germline CDR1 is SQVTM and CDR2 is ANQGSEA. The CDR3 contains 13 residues. With 4 bases removed from V and 0 bases from J, the gap between germline ends came to 9 bases. Here the CDR3 reads CSVVGDNQETQYF. CDR3 DNA: TGCAGCGTTGTGGGGGACAACCAAGAGACCCAGTACTTC.

The V call is TRBV4-3, the J call TRBJ2-3; D not certain. CDR3 length equals 12 residues. The germline CDR1 and CDR2 sequences are LGHNA and YSLEER. Between the trimmed V and J ends, which lost 2 bases and 4 bases, there was a span of 4 bases. CDR3 nucleotides: TGCGCCAGCAGCCAACAGCCAGATACGCAGTATTTT. It translates to CASSQQPDTQYF.

V is TRBV20-1 and J is TRBJ1-1; D is undetermined. The CDR3 extends over 12 amino acids. The germline V gene has CDR1 DFQATT and CDR2 SNEGSKA (reference sequence). The germline V and J ends were trimmed by 1 base and 1 base, with 4 bases remaining between them. CDR3 nucleotides: TGCAGTGCTAGAGGAGCGAACACTGAAGCTTTCTTT. As protein: CSARGANTEAFF.

There are a few counts of this clonotype. The chain links TRBV7-9 to TRBJ1-2; D unresolved. The CDR3 spans 13 residues. Germline CDR1 and CDR2: SEHNR and FQNEAQ (reference sequence). Trimming removed 5 bases from V and 4 bases from J, with 11 bases in between. Written as DNA, the CDR3 is TGTGCCAGCAGCGCCGCCCGGAGCTATGGCTACACCTTC. Its translation: CASSAARSYGYTF.

This clonotype was found many times. V and J are TRBV7-9 and TRBJ2-1; unclear D gene. The germline V gene has CDR1 SEHNR and CDR2 FQNEAQ (reference sequence). Trimming took 0 bases from V and 2 from J, leaving 11 bases between them. The CDR3 totals 16 residues. DNA of the CDR3: TGTGCCAGCAGCTTAGCGAAGGGCTATGCCTACAATGAGCAGTTCTTC. This encodes CASSLAKGYAYNEQFF.

This chain uses TRBV7-3 with TRBJ2-3; 10 bases align to TRBD2. This CDR3 is 17 amino acids long. The germline V gene encodes CDR1 SGHTA and CDR2 FQGTGA. With V trimmed by 5 bases and J by 5 bases, 13 bases remained unmatched. The chain's CDR3 is CASSPYSPSGSGDTQYF. As DNA, the CDR3 is TGTGCCAGCAGCCCCTATAGTCCTAGCGGGAGCGGAGATACGCAGTATTTT.

The J gene is TRBJ2-1, the V gene TRBV14, with D hard to call. Germline CDR1 SGHDN, CDR2 FVKESK. V was pared by 0 bases and J by 0 bases, with 9 bases between. The CDR3 runs 16 residues. CDR3 in DNA: TGTGCCAGCAGCCAAGAACGGTTAAGCTCCTACAATGAGCAGTTCTTC. Translation gives CASSQERLSSYNEQFF.

The chain joins TRBV29-1 to TRBJ2-7; D is unresolved. This CDR3 spans 11 amino acids. Per germline, CDR1 SQVTM and CDR2 ANQGSEA. CDR3 in DNA: TGCAGGGCTGAAGGCTACTACGAGCAGTACTTC. Its protein is CRAEGYYEQYF.

This rearrangement joins TRBV6-5 to TRBJ2-2, with 13 positions matching TRBD2. The CDR3 is made up of 16 amino acids. J was trimmed by 6 bases and V by 6 bases; bases with no gene match: 7. Germline loops: CDR1 MNHEY, CDR2 SVGAGI. The DNA of the CDR3 is TGTGCCAGCAGCCGCGGACTAGCGGGAGTTGCCGGGGAGCTGTTTTTT. It translates to CASSRGLAGVAGELFF.

This clonotype was picked up many times. The CDR3 loop reads CATRRGPQETQYF. The CDR3 DNA reads as TGTGCCACCAGAAGGGGACCGCAAGAGACCCAGTACTTC. This chain connects TRBV24-1 to TRBJ2-5; D tentatively fits TRBD1 or TRBD2 (5 bases each). CDR1 is KGHDR, CDR2 SFDVKD, per germline. The CDR3 runs 13 residues. Trimming removed 7 bases at V and 2 bases at J, with 10 bases between.

The V gene is TRBV29-1, the J gene TRBJ2-1, with 7 bases that match TRBD2. Germline V gene data show CDR1 as SQVTM and CDR2 as ANQGSEA. The ends lost 3 bases at V and 9 bases at J; junction bases unmatched: 14. The CDR3 has 15 amino acids. The DNA of the CDR3 is TGCAGCGTTGAGATGGGATGGACGGGAGGTAGTGAGCAGTTCTTC. As protein: CSVEMGWTGGSEQFF.

The V call is TRBV20-1, the J call TRBJ2-5; TRBD2 matches at 9 bases. This CDR3 has 13 residues. The germline CDR1 and CDR2 sequences are DFQATT and SNEGSKA (reference sequence). V lost 4 bases to trimming and J lost 7 bases; unmatched junction nucleotides: 7. The CDR3 loop is CSAIASGVLTQYF. The CDR3 DNA reads TGCAGTGCTATCGCTAGCGGGGTGCTGACCCAGTACTTC.